The table lists the clone carrying this TCR beta chain with a few counts. As processed by the authors: Estimates of nucleated cell counts were drawn from the amplification of reference gene primers. Clones were read by immunoSEQ multiplex PCR, and TCRdb kept only the in-frame ones, dropping some. That table is the source of V, J and clone size, and D and trimming were worked out from the DNA. The sample holds a few hundred thousand clones; approximately 88% are singletons and the top ten take under 8%. The data are from a study of blood T cell repertoires in COVID-19. Looking at the study overall: From the United States, Italy and Spain came samples of acute and convalescent COVID-19. T cells, B-cell-depleted T cells, or PBMCs supplied cDNA or gDNA.

The origin of this receptor is a woman between 25 and 40 years old who had recovered from COVID-19. Sequencing was performed on peripheral blood.

The CDR3 DNA reads as TGTGCCAGCAGTGAAGCTGAGGGGACAGGCTACGAGCAGTACTTC. Amino acid sequence: CASSEAEGTGYEQYF. V and J are TRBV6-1 and TRBJ2-7, with TRBD1 matching over 8 bases. The CDR3 is 15 residues long. V gave up 0 bases and J gave up 3 bases; unmatched junction bases: 4. Per germline, CDR1 MNHNS and CDR2 SASEGT.